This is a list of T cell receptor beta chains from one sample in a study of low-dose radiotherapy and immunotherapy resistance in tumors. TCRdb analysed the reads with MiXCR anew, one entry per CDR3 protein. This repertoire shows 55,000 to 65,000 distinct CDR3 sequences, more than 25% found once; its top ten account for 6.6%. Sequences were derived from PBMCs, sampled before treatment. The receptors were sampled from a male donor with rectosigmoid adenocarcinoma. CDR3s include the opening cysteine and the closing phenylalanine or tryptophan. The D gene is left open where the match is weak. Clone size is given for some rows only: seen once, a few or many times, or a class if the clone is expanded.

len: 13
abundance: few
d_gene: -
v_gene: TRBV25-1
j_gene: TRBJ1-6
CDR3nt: TGTGCTGCCTCAGGAACCTATAATTCACCCCTCCACTTT
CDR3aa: CAASGTYNSPLHF

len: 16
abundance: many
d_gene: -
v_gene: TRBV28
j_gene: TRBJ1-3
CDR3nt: TGTGCCAGCAGGTACCGGGACATCAAGCTGCGAAACACCATATATTTT
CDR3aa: CASRYRDIKLRNTIYF

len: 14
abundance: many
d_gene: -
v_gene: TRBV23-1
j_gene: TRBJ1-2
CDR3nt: TGCGCCAGCAGTCCCTCGCACGTGCGGGATGGCTACACCTTC
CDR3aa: CASSPSHVRDGYTF

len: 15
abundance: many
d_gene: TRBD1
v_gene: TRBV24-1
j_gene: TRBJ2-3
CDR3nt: TGTGCCACCAGTGATCCCGGACAGGGTGCAGATACGCAGTATTTT
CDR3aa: CATSDPGQGADTQYF

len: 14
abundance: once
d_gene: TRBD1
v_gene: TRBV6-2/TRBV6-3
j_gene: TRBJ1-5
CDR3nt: TGTGCCAGCAGGGTGGGACAGGGACACCAGCCCCAGCATTTT
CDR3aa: CASRVGQGHQPQHF

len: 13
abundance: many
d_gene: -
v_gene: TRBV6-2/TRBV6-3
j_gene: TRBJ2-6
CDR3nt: TGTGCCACTACCATTCCTGGGGCCAACGTCCTGACTTTC
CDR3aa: CATTIPGANVLTF

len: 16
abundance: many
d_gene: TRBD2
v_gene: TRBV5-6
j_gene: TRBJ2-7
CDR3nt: TGTGCCAGCAGCTTGGAAGCTAGCGGGAGGTCCTACGAGCAGTACTTC
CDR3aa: CASSLEASGRSYEQYF

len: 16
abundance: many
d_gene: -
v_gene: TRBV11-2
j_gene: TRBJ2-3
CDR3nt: TGTGCCAGCAGCTTAGGGTTGGGGGGTCGGGCAGATACGCAGTATTTT
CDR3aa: CASSLGLGGRADTQYF

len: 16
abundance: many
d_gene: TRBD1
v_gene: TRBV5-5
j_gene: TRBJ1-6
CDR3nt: TGTGCCAGCAGCCGGACAGGGGGTTTCTATAATTCACCCCTCCACTTT
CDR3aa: CASSRTGGFYNSPLHF

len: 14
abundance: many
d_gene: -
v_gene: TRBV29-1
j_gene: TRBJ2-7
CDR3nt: TGCAGCGTTGAAGCCGTACTTCGAGGGGACGAGCAGTACTTC
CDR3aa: CSVEAVLRGDEQYF

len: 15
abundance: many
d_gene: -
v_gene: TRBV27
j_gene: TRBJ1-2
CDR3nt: TGTGCCAGCAGTTTGGGAAGCGAGAACCCCTATGGCTACACCTTC
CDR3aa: CASSLGSENPYGYTF

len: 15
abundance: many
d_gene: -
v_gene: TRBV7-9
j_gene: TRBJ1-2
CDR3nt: TGTGCCAGCAGCTCCCCGAACTTAGGGCTCCCTGGCTACACCTTC
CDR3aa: CASSSPNLGLPGYTF

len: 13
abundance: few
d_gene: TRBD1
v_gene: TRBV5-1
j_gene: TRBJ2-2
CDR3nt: TGCGCCAGCATCCAGGGGGCGCACGGGGAGCTGTTTTTT
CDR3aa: CASIQGAHGELFF

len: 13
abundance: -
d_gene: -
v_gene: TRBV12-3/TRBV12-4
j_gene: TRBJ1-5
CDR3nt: TGTGCCAGCAGTTGGGGTAGCAATCAGCCCCAGCATTTT
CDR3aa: CASSWGSNQPQHF

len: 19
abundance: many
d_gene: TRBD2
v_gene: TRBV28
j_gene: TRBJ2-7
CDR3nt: TGTGCCAGCAGTTTTCCACGACTAGCTCGGGACCGGGCCCCCTCCGAGCAGTACTTC
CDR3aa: CASSFPRLARDRAPSEQYF

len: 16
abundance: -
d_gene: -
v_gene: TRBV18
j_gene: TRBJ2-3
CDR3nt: TGTGCCAGCTCACCCCCGACGGGTGGTGGCACAGATACGCAGTATTTT
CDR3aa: CASSPPTGGGTDTQYF

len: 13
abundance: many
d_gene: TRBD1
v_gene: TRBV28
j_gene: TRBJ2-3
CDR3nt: TGTGCCAGCAGTCGACAGGGTTCAGATACGCAGTATTTT
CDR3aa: CASSRQGSDTQYF

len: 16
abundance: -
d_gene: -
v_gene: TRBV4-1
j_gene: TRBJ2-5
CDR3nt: TGCGCCAGCAGCCAAGAAGGGGTTCTGTGGCTCGAGACCCAGTACTTC
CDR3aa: CASSQEGVLWLETQYF

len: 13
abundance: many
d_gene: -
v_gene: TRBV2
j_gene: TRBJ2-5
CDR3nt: TGTGCCAGCAGCTCAGGTTATGAAGAGACCCAGTACTTC
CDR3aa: CASSSGYEETQYF

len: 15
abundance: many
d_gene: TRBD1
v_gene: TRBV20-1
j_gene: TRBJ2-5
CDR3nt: TGCAGTGCTAGACCCGGGACAGGGGGGTCCCCGACCCAGTACTTC
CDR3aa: CSARPGTGGSPTQYF

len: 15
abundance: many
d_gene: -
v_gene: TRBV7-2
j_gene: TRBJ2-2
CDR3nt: TGTGCCAGCAGCTTAGGGGTCGGGAACACCGGGGAGCTGTTTTTT
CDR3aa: CASSLGVGNTGELFF

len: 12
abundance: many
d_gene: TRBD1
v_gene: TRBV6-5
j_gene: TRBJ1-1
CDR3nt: TGTGCCAGTAGACAGGGAGGGACTGAAGCTTTCTTT
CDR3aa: CASRQGGTEAFF

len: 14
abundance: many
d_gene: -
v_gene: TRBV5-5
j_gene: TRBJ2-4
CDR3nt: TGTGCCAGCAGCCCAGATGGGTCCCTGCGCATTCAGTACTTC
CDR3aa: CASSPDGSLRIQYF

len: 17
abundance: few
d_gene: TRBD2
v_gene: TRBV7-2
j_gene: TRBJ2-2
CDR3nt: TGTGCCAGCAGCTTCCCGACTAGCGGGAGTAATACCGGGGAGCTGTTTTTT
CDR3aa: CASSFPTSGSNTGELFF

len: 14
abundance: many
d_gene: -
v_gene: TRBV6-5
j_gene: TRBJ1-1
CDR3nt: TGTGCCAGCGGAATGGCTGGGGCGAACACTGAAGCTTTCTTT
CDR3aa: CASGMAGANTEAFF

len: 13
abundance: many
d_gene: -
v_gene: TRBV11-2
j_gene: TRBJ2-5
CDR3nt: TGTGCCAGCAGCTTAAGTCCTCAAGAGACCCAGTACTTC
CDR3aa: CASSLSPQETQYF

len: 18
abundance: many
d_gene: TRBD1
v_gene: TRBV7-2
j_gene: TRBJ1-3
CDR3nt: TGTGCCAGCAACCATGTGCAGGGACAGGGGTCCGAAGGAAACACCATATATTTT
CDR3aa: CASNHVQGQGSEGNTIYF

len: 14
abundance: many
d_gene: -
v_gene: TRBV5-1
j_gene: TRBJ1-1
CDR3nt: TGCGCCAGCAGCTTGGAAGCGCGGAACACTGAAGCTTTCTTT
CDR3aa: CASSLEARNTEAFF

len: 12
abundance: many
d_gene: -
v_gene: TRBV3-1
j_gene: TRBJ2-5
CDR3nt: TGTGCCAGCACCCTAGGGGGGGAGACCCAGTACTTC
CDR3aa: CASTLGGETQYF

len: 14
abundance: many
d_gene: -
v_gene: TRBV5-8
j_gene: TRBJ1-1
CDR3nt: TGTGCCAGCAGCTTAGGAGCCGGGAGGTCTGAAGCTTTCTTT
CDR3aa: CASSLGAGRSEAFF

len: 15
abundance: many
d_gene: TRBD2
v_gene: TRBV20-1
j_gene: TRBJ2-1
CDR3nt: TGCAGTGCTAGATGGCCGGGACTAGGGGACAATGAGCAGTTCTTC
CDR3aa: CSARWPGLGDNEQFF

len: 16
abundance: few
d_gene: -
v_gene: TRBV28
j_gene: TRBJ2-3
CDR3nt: TGTGCCAGCAGTTTCGCTTTCGGGCAGGGCACAGATACGCAGTATTTT
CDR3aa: CASSFAFGQGTDTQYF

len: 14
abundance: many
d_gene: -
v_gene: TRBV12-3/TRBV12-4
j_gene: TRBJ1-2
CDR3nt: TGTGCCAGCAGTGAGACGGACAGTCGTGGAGGCTACACCTTC
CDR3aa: CASSETDSRGGYTF

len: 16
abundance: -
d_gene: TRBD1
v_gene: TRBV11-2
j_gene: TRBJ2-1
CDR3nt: TGTGCCAGCAGCTCGGACAGGGGAATATTGGGTAATGAGCAGTTCTTC
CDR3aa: CASSSDRGILGNEQFF

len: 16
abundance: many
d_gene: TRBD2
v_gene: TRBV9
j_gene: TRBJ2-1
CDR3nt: TGTGCCAGCAGCGTAGGGACTAGCAGAGGAGGCGATGAGCAGTTCTTC
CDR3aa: CASSVGTSRGGDEQFF

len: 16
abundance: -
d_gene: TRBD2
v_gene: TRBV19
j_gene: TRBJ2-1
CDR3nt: TGTGCCAGTAGTAAAAGTGGGACTAGCGGGAGAAATGAGCAGTTCTTC
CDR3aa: CASSKSGTSGRNEQFF

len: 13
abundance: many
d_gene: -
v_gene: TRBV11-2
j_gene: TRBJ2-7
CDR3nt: TGTGCCAGCAGCTTGAGGGCCACCTACGAGCAGTACTTC
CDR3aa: CASSLRATYEQYF

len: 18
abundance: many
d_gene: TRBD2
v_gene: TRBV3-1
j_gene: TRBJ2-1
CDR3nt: TGTGCCAGCAGCCAAGGCCTAGCGGGAGCCGCCACCGGCAATGAGCAGTTCTTC
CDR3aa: CASSQGLAGAATGNEQFF

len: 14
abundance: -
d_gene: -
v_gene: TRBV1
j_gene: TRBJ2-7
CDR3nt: TGCACCAGAGGGGGTGGAGGAGACTCCTACGAGCAGTACTTC
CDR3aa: CTRGGGGDSYEQYF

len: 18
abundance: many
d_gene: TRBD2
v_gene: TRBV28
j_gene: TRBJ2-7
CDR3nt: TGTGCCAGCACCGACTGGGGGACTAGCGGGAACGGCTCCTACGAGCAGTACTTC
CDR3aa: CASTDWGTSGNGSYEQYF

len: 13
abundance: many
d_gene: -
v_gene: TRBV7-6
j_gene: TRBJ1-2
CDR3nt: TGTGCCAGCAGCTTAAGATTGGGTAATGGCTACACCTTC
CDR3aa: CASSLRLGNGYTF

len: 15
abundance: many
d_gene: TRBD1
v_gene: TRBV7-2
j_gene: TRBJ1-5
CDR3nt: TGTGCCAGCAGCGTCGTGACAGGGGGCGGTCAGCCCCAGCATTTT
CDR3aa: CASSVVTGGGQPQHF

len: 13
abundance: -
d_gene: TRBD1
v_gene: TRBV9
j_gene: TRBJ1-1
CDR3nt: TGTGCCAGCAGCCCGCAGGGGGCCGCCGTCGCTTTCTTT
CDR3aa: CASSPQGAAVAFF

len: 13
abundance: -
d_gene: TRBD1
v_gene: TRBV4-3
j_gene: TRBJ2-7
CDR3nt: TGCGCCAGCAGCCTCCGACAGGGGGGCGAGCAGTACTTC
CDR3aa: CASSLRQGGEQYF